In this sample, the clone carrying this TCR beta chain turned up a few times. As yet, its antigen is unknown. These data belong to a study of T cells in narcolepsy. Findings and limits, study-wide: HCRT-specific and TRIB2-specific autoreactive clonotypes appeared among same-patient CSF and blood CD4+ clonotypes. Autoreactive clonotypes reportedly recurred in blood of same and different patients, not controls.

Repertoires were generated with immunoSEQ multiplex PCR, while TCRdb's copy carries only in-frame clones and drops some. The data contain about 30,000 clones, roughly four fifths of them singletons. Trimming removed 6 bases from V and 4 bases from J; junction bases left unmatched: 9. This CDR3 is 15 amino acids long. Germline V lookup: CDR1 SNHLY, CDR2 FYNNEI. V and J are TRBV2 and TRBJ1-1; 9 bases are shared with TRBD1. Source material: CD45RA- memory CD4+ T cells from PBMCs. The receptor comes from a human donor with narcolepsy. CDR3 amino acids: CASRPRQGEATEAFF. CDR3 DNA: TGTGCCAGCAGACCCCGACAGGGGGAAGCCACTGAAGCTTTCTTT.